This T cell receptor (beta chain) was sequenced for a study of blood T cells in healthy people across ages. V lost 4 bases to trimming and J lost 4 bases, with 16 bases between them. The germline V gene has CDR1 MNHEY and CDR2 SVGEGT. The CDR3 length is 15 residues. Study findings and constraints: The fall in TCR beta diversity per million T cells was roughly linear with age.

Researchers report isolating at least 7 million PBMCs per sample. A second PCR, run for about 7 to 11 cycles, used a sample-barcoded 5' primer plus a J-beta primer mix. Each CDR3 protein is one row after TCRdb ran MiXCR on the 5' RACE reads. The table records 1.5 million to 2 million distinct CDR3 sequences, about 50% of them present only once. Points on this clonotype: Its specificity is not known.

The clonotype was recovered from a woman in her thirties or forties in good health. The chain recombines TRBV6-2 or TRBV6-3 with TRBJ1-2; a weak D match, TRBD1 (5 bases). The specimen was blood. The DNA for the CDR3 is TGTGCCAGCAGTTCCCAGAGGGGAACCCTCTATGGCTACACCTTC. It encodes CASSSQRGTLYGYTF.